The rows below give T cell receptor beta chains drawn from one sample of a study of cytomegalovirus exposure and HLA in healthy donors. Sequencing was performed with immunoSEQ multiplex PCR; in TCRdb, only in-frame clones are kept and a portion is missing. Found here are more than 55,000 clones, 80% of them singletons; the top ten hold 3.5% to 4%. Sequencing used PBMCs. The receptors were gathered from a woman in her 40s in good health and CMV-seronegative. Both conserved end residues are part of each CDR3. Fields, in order: V gene, J gene, clone size, CDR3 protein. Clone size is stated in some rows and not others, as once, few, many or a class when expanded.

TRBV7-9	TRBJ2-3	.	CAARTGVADTQYF
TRBV28	TRBJ2-7	.	CASSPVGTTTAYEQYF
TRBV15	TRBJ1-2	few	CATSRASNYGYTF
TRBV4-1	TRBJ2-5	.	CASSPFGVAGETQYF
TRBV27	TRBJ2-1	few	CASIPRGLSASGRLNIGEQFF
TRBV6-6	TRBJ2-5	.	CASSPRLAGNQETQYF
TRBV2	TRBJ2-5	few	CASRVTRGETQYF
TRBV7-9	TRBJ2-4	few	CASSPHKGALAKNIQYF
TRBV9	TRBJ2-5	.	CASSPRGGTSGRKETQYF
TRBV15	TRBJ2-3	.	CATSRDRTVTGLDTQYF
TRBV13	TRBJ2-7	.	CASSGQGHTEQYF
TRBV7-2	TRBJ2-7	once	CASSSGLEDPYEQYF
TRBV6-5	TRBJ2-7	.	CASTPGVGGYEQYF
TRBV7-2	TRBJ1-1	.	CASSLTGGVNTEAFF
TRBV15	TRBJ1-3	.	CATSRGRGGNTIYF
TRBV7-3	TRBJ2-1	.	CASSGGNTRNEQFF
TRBV10-3	TRBJ2-2	.	CAISDLRELNTGELFF
TRBV6-1	TRBJ2-6	.	CASVQGSGANVLTF
TRBV7-9	TRBJ1-5	.	CASEGVDQPQHF
TRBV7-9	TRBJ1-1	.	CASSSGLDTEAFF
TRBV11-2	TRBJ2-2	.	CASRNSGHSNTGELFF
TRBV12-5	TRBJ2-1	.	CASGSSAVYNEQFF
TRBV6-1	TRBJ2-1	.	CASSALNDRLYNEQFF
TRBV29-1	TRBJ2-2	.	CSVGGPRDKDLFTGELFF
TRBV11-2	TRBJ2-7	.	CASSLGTIYEQYF
TRBV6-6	TRBJ1-1	.	CASSYTDSEAFF
TRBV5-6	TRBJ2-3	.	CASSRPTSGTDTQYF
TRBV18	TRBJ2-7	.	CASSPGQILYEQYF
TRBV7-9	TRBJ1-3	few	CSSSLSTSGNTIYF
TRBV10-3	TRBJ1-1	.	CAISETREDTEAFF
TRBV6-4	TRBJ2-2	.	CASSDSAGNTGELFF
TRBV5-1	TRBJ2-7	.	CASSLSSGSYEQYF
TRBV28	TRBJ2-2	.	CASSFSGFTGELFF
TRBV9	TRBJ2-3	.	CASSVTGNTDTQYF
TRBV2	TRBJ1-1	.	CASLGQENTEAFF
TRBV2	TRBJ2-7	once	CASSETSGWGNEQYF
TRBV6-4	TRBJ2-3	few	CASSATLGTDTQYF
TRBV27	TRBJ2-2	.	CASSLAGNTGELFF
TRBV6-1	TRBJ2-7	.	CASSGTGGAYEQYF
TRBV6-5	TRBJ2-7	.	CASSSGRTGALEQYF
TRBV7-8	TRBJ1-4	.	CASSLVTGVGEKLFF
TRBV25-1	TRBJ1-1	.	CASSVGAVSEAFF
TRBV14	TRBJ2-7	.	CASSQDHRIYEQYF
TRBV18	TRBJ1-1	.	CASSRNGQPTEAFF
TRBV19	TRBJ1-1	few	CASSFPLLTGGGNTEAFF
TRBV7-9	TRBJ2-7	.	CASSQTQGRYEQYF
TRBV5-1	TRBJ1-2	.	CADREGYTF
TRBV27	TRBJ1-1	.	CASSGAGLGTEAFF
TRBV2	TRBJ1-1	.	CASRTGPNTEAFF
TRBV2	TRBJ2-3	.	CASSRGLAGDGTDTQYF
TRBV9	TRBJ1-1	few	CASSVAGSSGLPFF
TRBV6-5	TRBJ1-5	.	CASSSQGNQPQHF
TRBV15	TRBJ2-7	.	CATSRGQGTSGRLSYEQYF
TRBV10-3	TRBJ2-1	.	CAISDPRTSGPYSYNEQFF
TRBV5-6	TRBJ2-3	.	CASSFRDTQYF